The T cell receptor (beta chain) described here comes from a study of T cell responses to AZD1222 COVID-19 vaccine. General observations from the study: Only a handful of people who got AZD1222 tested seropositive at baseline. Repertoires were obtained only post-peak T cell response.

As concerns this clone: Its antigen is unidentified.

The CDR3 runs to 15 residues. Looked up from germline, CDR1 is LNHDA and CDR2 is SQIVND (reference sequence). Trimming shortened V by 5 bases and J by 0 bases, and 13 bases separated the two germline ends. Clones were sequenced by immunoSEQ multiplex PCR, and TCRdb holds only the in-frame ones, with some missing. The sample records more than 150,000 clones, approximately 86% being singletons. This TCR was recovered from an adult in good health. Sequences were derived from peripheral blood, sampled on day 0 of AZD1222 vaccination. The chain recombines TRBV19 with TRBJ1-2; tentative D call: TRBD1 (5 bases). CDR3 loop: CASSVDEGTNYGYTF. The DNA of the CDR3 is TGTGCCAGTAGTGTGGATGAGGGGACTAACTATGGCTACACCTTC.